A selection of T cell receptor beta chains follows, all from one sample in a study of cytomegalovirus exposure and HLA in healthy donors. Sequenced by immunoSEQ multiplex PCR; TCRdb stores in-frame clones only, minus some. The data contain more than 85,000 clones, less than 80% of them singletons. Sequencing input: PBMCs. The receptor set was obtained from a man under 40 in good health and CMV-seronegative. Each CDR3 is given with its conserved first and last residue. The D gene is left open where the match is weak. The size field is filled for only some rows; it gives once, few, many or a size class.

>TRBV5-4|TRBJ2-7|few|-
CASSRDSHEQYF
TGTGCCAGCAGCCGAGACAGCCACGAGCAGTACTTC
>TRBV5-1|TRBJ2-3|once|TRBD2
CASSLGLAKSTDTQYF
TGCGCCAGCAGCCTGGGACTAGCGAAAAGCACAGATACGCAGTATTTT
>TRBV10-3|TRBJ2-7|-|TRBD2
CAISESFGVSGSSNEQYF
TGTGCCATCAGTGAGTCGTTTGGTGTTAGCGGGAGTTCGAACGAGCAGTACTTC
>TRBV14|TRBJ2-2|-|-
CASSQDLPGDTGELFF
TGTGCCAGCAGCCAAGATCTTCCCGGTGACACCGGGGAGCTGTTTTTT
>TRBV12-5|TRBJ2-1|-|TRBD1
CASGLGTGYEQFF
TGTGCTAGTGGTTTGGGGACAGGGTATGAGCAGTTCTTC
>TRBV9|TRBJ2-3|-|-
CASSVGRGTSTDTQYF
TGTGCCAGCAGCGTAGGCAGGGGAACTAGCACAGATACGCAGTATTTT
>TRBV9|TRBJ2-5|-|-
CASSVGPGSETQYF
TGTGCCAGCAGCGTAGGTCCGGGATCAGAGACCCAGTACTTC
>TRBV28|TRBJ1-4|-|-
CASSSPYLSEKLFF
TGTGCCAGCAGCTCCCCGTACTTGAGTGAAAAACTGTTTTTT
>TRBV10-3|TRBJ2-1|-|TRBD2
CAISGGGTSYNEQFF
TGTGCCATCAGTGGGGGGGGGACCTCCTACAATGAGCAGTTCTTC
>TRBV9|TRBJ2-1|-|-
CASSHSIAYSTYNEQFF
TGTGCCAGCAGCCATAGTATAGCGTATAGCACCTACAATGAGCAGTTCTTC
>TRBV7-6|TRBJ2-5|-|-
CASSSRGPWETQYF
TGTGCCAGCAGCTCGCGGGGGCCCTGGGAGACCCAGTACTTC
>TRBV27|TRBJ2-7|-|-
CASSNSLLSSEQYF
TGTGCCAGCAGTAACAGTCTTCTCTCGTCCGAGCAGTACTTC
>TRBV6-1|TRBJ2-4|-|-
CASRGGQSAKNIQYF
TGTGCCAGCAGGGGTGGACAGTCAGCCAAAAACATTCAGTACTTC
>TRBV18|TRBJ1-5|-|-
CASSVNQAADQPQHF
TGTGCCAGCTCCGTAAACCAAGCGGCAGATCAGCCCCAGCATTTT
>TRBV4-1|TRBJ2-1|-|TRBD2
CASSRGGLAGGSYNEQFF
TGCGCCAGCAGCCGCGGGGGACTAGCGGGGGGCTCCTACAATGAGCAGTTCTTC
>TRBV12-5|TRBJ1-6|-|-
CASGLIRRGVGGGNSPLHF
TGTGCTAGTGGTTTGATCCGACGTGGTGTAGGCGGGGGCAATTCACCCCTCCACTTT
>TRBV5-1|TRBJ2-5|-|TRBD2
CASSFSSGGAGETQYF
TGCGCCAGCAGCTTTTCTAGCGGGGGGGCCGGGGAGACCCAGTACTTC
>TRBV29-1|TRBJ1-3|-|-
CSFRGSGNTIYF
TGCAGCTTTAGGGGGTCTGGAAACACCATATATTTT
>TRBV29-1|TRBJ1-1|-|TRBD1
CSGEQGADTEAFF
TGCAGCGGAGAACAGGGGGCAGACACTGAAGCTTTCTTT
>TRBV7-9|TRBJ1-2|-|-
CASSPSGTFYGYTF
TGTGCCAGCAGCCCCTCAGGCACTTTCTATGGCTACACCTTC
>TRBV7-9|TRBJ1-4|-|-
CASSLAFGGLGEKLFF
TGTGCCAGCAGCCTAGCCTTCGGGGGTTTGGGTGAAAAACTGTTTTTT
>TRBV5-6|TRBJ2-7|-|-
CASSLNSGAEQYF
TGTGCCAGCAGCTTGAACTCAGGGGCCGAGCAGTACTTC